Here is one TCR beta chain with its context. The sample comes from a study of blood T cell repertoires in COVID-19. This table comes from immunoSEQ multiplex PCR, and its TCRdb copy is limited to in-frame clones, with some not included. The sample contains about 160,000 clones, 85% to 90% of which appear only once. The CDR3 loop spans 12 amino acids. Trimming stripped 5 bases from V and 8 bases from J, with 12 bases between. Germline V lookup: CDR1 LNHDA, CDR2 SQIVND (reference sequence). Specimen: peripheral blood. The receptor was derived from a man aged 50 to 60 with active or convalescent COVID-19. This sequence joins TRBV19 and TRBJ1-2; D gene uncertain. CDR3 sequence: CASSRGPWGYTF. The CDR3 DNA sequence: TGTGCCAGTAGTCGCGGCCCCTGGGGCTACACCTTC. Full variable domain (outside the CDR3, taken from reference TRBV19 and TRBJ1-2): DGGITQSPKYLFRKEGQNVTLSCEQNLNHDAMYWYRQDPGQGLRLIYYSQIVNDFQKGDIAEGYSVSREKKESFPLTVTSAQKNPTAFYLCASSRGPWGYTFGSGTRLTVV.